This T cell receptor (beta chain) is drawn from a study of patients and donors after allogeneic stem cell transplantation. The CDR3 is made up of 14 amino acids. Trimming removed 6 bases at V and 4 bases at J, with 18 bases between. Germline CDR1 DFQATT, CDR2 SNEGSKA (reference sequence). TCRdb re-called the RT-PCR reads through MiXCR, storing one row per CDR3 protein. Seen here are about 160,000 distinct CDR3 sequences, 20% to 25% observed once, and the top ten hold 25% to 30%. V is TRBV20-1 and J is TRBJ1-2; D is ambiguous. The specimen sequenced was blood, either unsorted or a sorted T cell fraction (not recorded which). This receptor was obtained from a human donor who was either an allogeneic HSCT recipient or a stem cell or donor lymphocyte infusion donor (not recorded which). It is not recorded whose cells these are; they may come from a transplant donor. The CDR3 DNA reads TGCAGTGCCCTGGAGTCATTGAGGGCCTATGGCTACACCTTC. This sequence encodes CSALESLRAYGYTF.